This TCR beta chain was sequenced in a study of T cell responses to AZD1222 COVID-19 vaccine. Findings and caveats of the study: At study baseline, merely a handful of AZD1222 recipients were seropositive.

Method: immunoSEQ multiplex PCR; TCRdb's copy keeps in-frame clones and lacks some. The sample lists around 100,000 clones, around 87% occurring once. Germline CDR1 and CDR2: LGHNA and YSLEER. V was cut by 0 bases and J by 6 bases, with 17 bases left in between. The CDR3 has 16 residues. This clone was seen once. The target antigen is unknown. The V and J genes are TRBV4-3 and TRBJ1-2; D may be TRBD1 (5 bases). This material consisted of peripheral blood, taken on day 0 of MenACWY control vaccination. The sequence derives from an adult in good health. CDR3 DNA sequence: TGCGCCAGCAGCCAAGAATTTTGGTCCAGGGAGGATGGCTACACCTTC. It is translated as CASSQEFWSREDGYTF.